The next 25 T cell receptor beta chains were all read from a single sample in a study of T cell repertoires in cytomegalovirus infection. TCRdb re-derived calls from the reads in MiXCR, one entry per CDR3 protein. The table shows approximately 170,000 distinct CDR3 sequences, with approximately 14% occurring only once. The sample consisted of PBMCs. The receptors come from a human donor in good health (CMV status not recorded). Some clones in this sample may be carry-over from other donors' samples.

This clonotype has a count of ten or more. The chain has TRBV6-2 or TRBV6-3 and TRBJ2-5; the D is unclear. Germline V gene data show CDR1 as MNHEY and CDR2 as SVGEGT. This CDR3 spans 11 amino acids. V gave up 0 bases and J gave up 5 bases, with 1 base separating them. CDR3 sequence: CASSYSETQYF. For the CDR3, the DNA is TGTGCCAGCAGTTACTCGGAGACCCAGTACTTC.

This clonotype has a count of ten or more. This chain connects TRBV7-2 to TRBJ1-6; TRBD1 matches 9 bases. J gave up 9 bases and V 8 bases, and 14 bases lay outside the gene matches. Germline lookup yields CDR1 SGHTA and CDR2 FQGNSA. The CDR3 runs to 16 residues. CDR3 DNA sequence: TGTGCCAGCTTCCATCCCGGGACAGGGCCGCGTTCACCCCTCCACTTT. This translates into CASFHPGTGPRSPLHF.

This clonotype was found a few times. An end of the junction does not agree with germline; a read error may underlie this. This rearrangement joins TRBV12-3 or TRBV12-4 to TRBJ2-5, with TRBD2 as a possible D gene (5 bases). This CDR3 comprises 15 residues. CDR3 in DNA: TGTGCTAGCAGTTTAAGGAGGCAGGCTCTAGAGACCCAGTACTTC. Its protein product is CASSLRRQALETQYF.

This clonotype was counted ten times or more. The rearrangement links TRBV20-1 to TRBJ2-3; D is uncertain. Germline V lookup: CDR1 DFQATT, CDR2 SNEGSKA (reference sequence). The CDR3 runs to 10 residues. For the CDR3, the DNA is TGCAGCACGCCGTATGATACGCAGTATTTT. Translating gives CSTPYDTQYF.

The chain carries TRBV4-1 and TRBJ2-5; TRBD2 might be the D (5 bases). Germline assignment: CDR1 MGHRA and CDR2 YSYEKL. The V gene lost 4 bases and the J gene lost 2 bases, with 14 bases spanning the gap. This CDR3 is 15 amino acids long. The CDR3: CASSPSPGGQETQYF. The DNA for the CDR3 is TGCGCCAGCAGCCCTAGCCCCGGAGGACAAGAGACCCAGTACTTC.

The chain combines TRBV24-1 with TRBJ2-1; D is possibly TRBD1 or TRBD2 (5 bases each). The CDR3 has 15 residues. Germline V gives CDR1 KGHDR, CDR2 SFDVKD. Trimming shortened V by 3 bases and J by 6 bases, and 14 bases separated the two germline ends. The CDR3 region has the DNA TGTGCCACCAGTGATAGGGACCACGGGCTCAATGAGCAGTTCTTC. Its protein is CATSDRDHGLNEQFF.

The genes are TRBV20-1 and TRBJ1-1; D ambiguous. The V end was cut by 0 bases, the J end by 5 bases, with 7 bases between. CDR3 size: 12 residues. The germline V gene encodes CDR1 DFQATT and CDR2 SNEGSKA (reference sequence). The DNA for the CDR3 is TGCAGTGCTAGAGAACCTAGTACTGAAGCTTTCTTT. Translated, it gives CSAREPSTEAFF.

V usage is TRBV28 and J usage is TRBJ2-5; D gene ambiguous. Germline V lookup: CDR1 MDHEN, CDR2 SYDVKM. V dropped 6 bases and J dropped 5 bases, with 16 bases sitting between them. This CDR3 spans 14 amino acids. CDR3 region: CASRPPSSGETQYF. The CDR3 coding sequence is TGTGCCAGCAGACCGCCCTCAAGTGGGGAGACCCAGTACTTC.

The chain recombines TRBV12-5 with TRBJ2-3; no definite D call. CDR1 and CDR2 from the germline V gene are LGHNT and FRNRAP. Trimming cost V 1 base and J 0 bases, with 8 bases left between them. This CDR3 contains 15 residues. CDR3 DNA sequence: TGTGCTAGTGGTTTGGGCAGACTTAGCACAGATACGCAGTATTTT. Amino acid sequence: CASGLGRLSTDTQYF.

This clonotype was detected ten times or more. The V call is TRBV6-1, the J call TRBJ2-3; TRBD2 might be the D (6 bases). CDR3 size: 16 residues. CDR1 and CDR2 from the germline V gene are MNHNS and SASEGT. V lost 1 base, J lost 11 bases, and 22 bases lay in between. CDR3 bases: TGTGCCAGCAGTGAAGGGCTAGCGATAGGAGGGATCGGGCAGTATTTT. This translates into CASSEGLAIGGIGQYF.

The V and J genes are TRBV10-3 and TRBJ2-7; no clear D gene. V lost 10 bases and J 1 base, leaving 17 bases between the germline ends. CDR3 size: 14 residues. Germline values: CDR1 ENHRY, CDR2 SYGVKD. CDR3 nucleotide sequence: TGTGCCACCCTAGAGCGTTGGGCTTCCTACGAGCAGTACTTC. This translates into CATLERWASYEQYF.

This clonotype has only a few counts. V and J are TRBV28 and TRBJ1-2, with D possibly TRBD1 on 6 matching bases. CDR3 size: 12 residues. The V gene's germline CDR1 is MDHEN and CDR2 SYDVKM. Trimming left V 2 bases short and J 6 bases short, with 7 bases between. CDR3: CASSLRTDGYTF. The CDR3 bases are TGTGCCAGCAGTTTAAGGACAGATGGCTACACCTTC.

The chain is built from TRBV7-6 and TRBJ2-7, with 7 bases lining up with TRBD1. Germline V gene data show CDR1 as SGHVS and CDR2 as FNYEAQ. This CDR3 region has 12 residues. The V and J ends lost 5 bases and 5 bases, in that order; junction bases with no gene match: 3. DNA of the CDR3: TGTGCCAGCAGCCTTGGGACAGACGAGCAGTACTTC. Amino acids: CASSLGTDEQYF. The whole variable domain, filled in from reference TRBV7-6 and TRBJ2-7, reads GAGVSQSPRYKVTKRGQDVALRCDPISGHVSLYWYRQALGQGPEFLTYFNYEAQQDKSGLPNDRFSAERPEGSISTLTIQRTEQRDSAMYRCASSLGTDEQYFGPGTRLTVT.

V usage is TRBV28 and J usage is TRBJ1-5; 9 bases fit TRBD1. Germline V CDR1 and CDR2: MDHEN, SYDVKM. The CDR3 extends over 14 amino acids. The V and J ends lost 6 bases and 5 bases, in that order; junction bases with no gene match: 5. The DNA for the CDR3 is TGTGCCAGCAGACCGGGGACAGGGCATCAGCCCCAGCATTTT. It translates to CASRPGTGHQPQHF.

This clonotype has more than one count but fewer than ten. The gene calls are TRBV20-1 and TRBJ1-1; TRBD1 matches at 7 bases. Trimming cost V 6 bases and J 1 base; bases outside gene matches: 5. The CDR3 is 13 amino acids. Germline V gene data show CDR1 as DFQATT and CDR2 as SNEGSKA (reference sequence). CDR3 DNA: TGCAGTGCACCGAGACAGGGGAACACTGAAGCTTTCTTT. It encodes CSAPRQGNTEAFF.

The chain links TRBV2 to TRBJ2-3; tentative D call: TRBD2 (6 bases). The CDR3 loop spans 14 amino acids. Germline assignment: CDR1 SNHLY and CDR2 FYNNEI. Between the trimmed V and J ends, which lost 4 bases and 2 bases, there was a span of 10 bases. The CDR3 DNA is TGTGCCAGCAGTGGCGCGGGGTTCACAGATACGCAGTATTTT. It encodes CASSGAGFTDTQYF.

This clonotype was observed many times. The chain carries TRBV7-9 and TRBJ1-6; possibly TRBD1 for D (5 bases). Germline CDR1 SEHNR, CDR2 FQNEAQ (reference sequence). The CDR3 extends over 14 amino acids. Between the trimmed V and J ends, which lost 5 bases and 8 bases, there was a span of 13 bases. Here the CDR3 DNA reads TGTGCCAGCAGCCTTTCTCGAGGGGATTCACCCCTCCACTTT. Its translation is CASSLSRGDSPLHF. The complete variable domain, with remaining parts taken from reference TRBV7-9 and TRBJ1-6, reads DTGVSQNPRHKITKRGQNVTFRCDPISEHNRLYWYRQTLGQGPEFLTYFQNEAQLEKSRLLSDRFSAERPKGSFSTLEIQRTEQGDSAMYLCASSLSRGDSPLHFGNGTRLTVT.

This clonotype was seen repeatedly, ten times or more. V usage is TRBV7-2 and J usage is TRBJ2-5; D perhaps matches TRBD2 (5 bases). The CDR3 sequence is 15 residues long. V shed 3 bases and J shed 2 bases, with 13 bases lying between them. The germline gives CDR1 SGHTA, CDR2 FQGNSA. The CDR3 loop reads CASSLDHRGQETQYF. In DNA form, the CDR3 reads TGTGCCAGCAGCTTGGACCACCGGGGTCAAGAGACCCAGTACTTC.

Worth noting for this clonotype: This may arise from a read error, as a much more abundant clone is one base away. J is TRBJ2-7 and V is TRBV7-2; perhaps TRBD2 as D (5 bases). Germline V gene data show CDR1 as SGHTA and CDR2 as FQGNSA. Trimming removed 5 bases at V and 4 bases at J, with 15 bases between. CDR3 length: 14 amino acids. The CDR3 protein is CASSTWLGGYEQYF. The CDR3 nucleotides are TGTGCCAGCAGCACCTGGCTAGGCGGGTACGAGCAGTACTTC.

There are many counts of this clonotype. This chain links TRBV28 with TRBJ1-2, with TRBD1 identical over 8 bases. Trimming at V came to 6 bases and at J to 4 bases, leaving 7 bases not matched to a gene. In germline, CDR1 is MDHEN, CDR2 SYDVKM. The CDR3 sequence is 14 residues long. This CDR3 reads CASRTGESGYGYTF. The CDR3 bases are TGTGCCAGCAGGACAGGGGAATCTGGCTATGGCTACACCTTC.

In this sample, this clonotype turned up many times. The rearrangement uses TRBV19 and TRBJ2-1; the D gene is possibly TRBD1 (5 bases). This CDR3 region has 13 residues. Deletions cut 5 bases from V and 8 bases from J, with 13 bases between. Germline lookup yields CDR1 LNHDA and CDR2 SQIVND (reference sequence). The CDR3 bases are TGTGCCAGTAGTCGTAGGCAGGGCGATGAGCAGTTCTTC. This codes for CASSRRQGDEQFF.

This clonotype has at least ten counts. This chain uses TRBV7-9 with TRBJ2-7; a weak D match, TRBD2 (6 bases). The germline CDR1 and CDR2 sequences are SEHNR and FQNEAQ (reference sequence). The V gene lost 5 bases and the J gene lost 2 bases, with 13 bases spanning the gap. The CDR3 consists of 14 residues. The CDR3 sequence is CASSPGTEAYEQYF. The DNA for the CDR3 is TGTGCCAGCAGCCCCGGGACTGAAGCCTACGAGCAGTACTTC.

This clonotype was observed a handful of times. V gene TRBV29-1 combines with J gene TRBJ2-1; weak D call: TRBD2 (6 bases). CDR3 length: 12 residues. Germline V lookup: CDR1 SQVTM, CDR2 ANQGSEA. V gave up 2 bases and J gave up 8 bases, with 10 bases separating them. CDR3 region: CSVEKGGYEQFF. As DNA, the CDR3 is TGCAGCGTTGAAAAAGGAGGGTATGAGCAGTTCTTC.

This clonotype was seen many times. The chain is built from TRBV23-1 and TRBJ2-3; 7 positions agree with TRBD2. TRBV23-1 carries the ORF label, with uncertain function. Trimming took 6 bases from V and 6 from J; bases not matched to a gene: 24. The CDR3 runs 19 residues. Written as DNA, the CDR3 is TGCGCCAGCAGGCCGGGACTAACTTGCGGGGAACGGAATAAGGATACGCAGTATTTT. It translates to CASRPGLTCGERNKDTQYF.

This clonotype turned up a few times. The rearrangement links TRBV7-9 to TRBJ1-2, with 8 bases matching TRBD1. Unmatched junction bases numbered 9, after V lost 1 base and J lost 8 bases. Germline assignment: CDR1 SEHNR and CDR2 FQNEAQ (reference sequence). This CDR3 is built from 15 residues. The CDR3, as DNA: TGTGCCAGCAGCTTAGTCCCGGACAGGGCGAGGGGCTACACCTTC. Its translation: CASSLVPDRARGYTF.